The 5 T cell receptor beta chains below all came from one sample that was sequenced in a study of blood T cell repertoires in COVID-19. The assay was immunoSEQ multiplex PCR, and TCRdb's table has in-frame clones only and misses some. This table holds 290,000 or so clones, roughly 87% found once. Input material: peripheral blood. The receptor source for this set is a man aged 18 to 30 with active or convalescent COVID-19.

The CDR3, as DNA: TGCGCCAGCAGCCAAGGTACGGGGGGAAACATTCAGTACTTC. Its translation: CASSQGTGGNIQYF. The chain joins TRBV4-1 to TRBJ2-4; 7 bases agree with TRBD2. Germline V CDR1 and CDR2: MGHRA, YSYEKL. CDR3 size: 14 residues. After removal of 1 base from V and 6 bases from J, the junction contained 3 bases not matched to a gene.

The V call is TRBV9, the J call TRBJ1-1; TRBD1 might be the D (5 bases). There are 14 residues in the CDR3. The V gene's germline CDR1 is SGDLS and CDR2 YYNGEE. The V end lost 4 bases, the J end lost 4 bases, and 14 bases lay between the germline ends. CDR3 in DNA: TGTGCCAGCAGCCCGCGGGGCGGACGCACTGAAGCTTTCTTT. Translated, it gives CASSPRGGRTEAFF.

The J gene is TRBJ2-3, the V gene TRBV12-5; D remains ambiguous. Between the trimmed V and J ends, which lost 6 bases and 0 bases, there was a span of 13 bases. The CDR3 is 15 amino acids. The germline CDR1 and CDR2 sequences are LGHNT and FRNRAP. The CDR3 nucleotides read TGTGCTAGTGGAGACCCAGGCGCCAGCACAGATACGCAGTATTTT. It specifies CASGDPGASTDTQYF.

This rearrangement joins TRBV11-2 to TRBJ2-7; 8 bases are shared with TRBD1. This CDR3 spans 14 amino acids. Germline values: CDR1 SGHAT, CDR2 FQNNGV. CDR3 residues: CATSPGQVSYEQYF. The CDR3 bases are TGTGCGACCAGTCCGGGACAGGTTTCCTACGAGCAGTACTTC.

J is TRBJ2-2 and V is TRBV4-1; D is unclear. The CDR3 contains 17 residues. V shed 1 base and J shed 0 bases, with 12 bases lying between them. Germline lookup yields CDR1 MGHRA and CDR2 YSYEKL. CDR3 loop: CASSQGFLRSNTGELFF. The DNA of the CDR3 is TGCGCCAGCAGCCAAGGTTTTTTGCGGTCGAACACCGGGGAGCTGTTTTTT.